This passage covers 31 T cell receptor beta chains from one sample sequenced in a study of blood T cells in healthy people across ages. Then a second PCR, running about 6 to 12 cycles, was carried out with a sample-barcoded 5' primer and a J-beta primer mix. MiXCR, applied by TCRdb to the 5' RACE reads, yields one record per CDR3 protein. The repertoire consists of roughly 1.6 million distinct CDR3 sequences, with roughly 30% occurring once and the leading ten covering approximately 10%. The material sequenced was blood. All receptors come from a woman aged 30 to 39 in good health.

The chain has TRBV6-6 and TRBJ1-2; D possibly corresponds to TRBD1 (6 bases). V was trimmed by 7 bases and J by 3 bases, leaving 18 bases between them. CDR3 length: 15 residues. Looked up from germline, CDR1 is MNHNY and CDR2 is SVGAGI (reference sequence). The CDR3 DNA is TGTGCCAGCACCGAAAGAGGACAGACCGACTATGGCTACACCTTC. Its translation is CASTERGQTDYGYTF.

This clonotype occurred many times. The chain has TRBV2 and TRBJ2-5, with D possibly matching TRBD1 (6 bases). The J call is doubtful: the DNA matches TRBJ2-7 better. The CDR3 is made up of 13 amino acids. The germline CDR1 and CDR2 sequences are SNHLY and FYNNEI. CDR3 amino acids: CASSESPGVEQYF. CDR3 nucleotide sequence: TGTGCCAGCAGTGAAAGCCCAGGGGTCGAGCAGTACTTC.

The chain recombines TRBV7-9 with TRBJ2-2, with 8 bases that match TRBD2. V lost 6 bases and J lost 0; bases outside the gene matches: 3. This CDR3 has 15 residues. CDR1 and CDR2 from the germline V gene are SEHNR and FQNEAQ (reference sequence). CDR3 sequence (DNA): TGTGCCAGCAGTCAGCGGGAGACGAACACCGGGGAGCTGTTTTTT. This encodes CASSQRETNTGELFF.

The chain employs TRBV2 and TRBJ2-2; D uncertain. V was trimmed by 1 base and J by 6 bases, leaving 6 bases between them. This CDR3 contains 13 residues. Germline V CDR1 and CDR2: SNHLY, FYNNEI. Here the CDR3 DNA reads TGTGCCAGCAGTGAAGGGCAGCCCGGGGAGCTGTTTTTT. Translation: CASSEGQPGELFF. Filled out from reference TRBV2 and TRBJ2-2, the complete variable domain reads EPEVTQTPSHQVTQMGQEVILRCVPISNHLYFYWYRQILGQKVEFLVSFYNNEISEKSEIFDDQFSVERPDGSNFTLKIRSTKLEDSAMYFCASSEGQPGELFFGEGSRLTVL.

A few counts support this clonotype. CDR3 DNA sequence: TGTGCCCTTCGGGACGGCAGCTCCTACGAGCAGTACTTC. Amino acids: CALRDGSSYEQYF. The genes are TRBV2 and TRBJ2-7, with D possibly being TRBD1 or TRBD2 (5 bases each). With 11 bases removed from V and 0 bases from J, the gap between germline ends came to 14 bases. This CDR3 comprises 13 residues. CDR1 and CDR2 (germline): SNHLY, FYNNEI.

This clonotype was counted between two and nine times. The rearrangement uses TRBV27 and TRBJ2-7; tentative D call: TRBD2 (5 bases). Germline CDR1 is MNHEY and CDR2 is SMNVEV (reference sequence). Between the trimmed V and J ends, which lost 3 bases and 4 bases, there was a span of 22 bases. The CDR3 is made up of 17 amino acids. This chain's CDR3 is CASSFKAFSAERYEQYF. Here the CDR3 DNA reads TGTGCCAGCAGTTTCAAGGCTTTCTCAGCGGAACGATACGAGCAGTACTTC.

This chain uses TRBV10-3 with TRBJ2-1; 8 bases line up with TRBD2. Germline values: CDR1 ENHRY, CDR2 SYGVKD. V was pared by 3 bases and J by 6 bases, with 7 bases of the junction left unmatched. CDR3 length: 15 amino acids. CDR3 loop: CAISDLPGTSNEQFF. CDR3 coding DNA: TGTGCCATCAGTGATCTACCCGGGACTAGCAATGAGCAGTTCTTC.

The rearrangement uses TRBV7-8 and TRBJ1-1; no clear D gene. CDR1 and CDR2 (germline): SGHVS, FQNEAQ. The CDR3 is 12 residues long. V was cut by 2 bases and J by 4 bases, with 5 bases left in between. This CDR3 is CASSLYSTEAFF. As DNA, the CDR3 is TGTGCCAGCAGCTTATACAGCACTGAAGCTTTCTTT.

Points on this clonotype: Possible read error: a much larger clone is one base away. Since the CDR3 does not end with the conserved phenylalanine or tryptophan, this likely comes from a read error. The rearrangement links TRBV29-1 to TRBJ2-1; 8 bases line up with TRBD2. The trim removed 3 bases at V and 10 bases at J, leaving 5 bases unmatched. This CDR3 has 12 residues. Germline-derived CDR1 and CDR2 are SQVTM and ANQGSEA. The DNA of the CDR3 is TGCAGCGTTGACGGGGGGGCTGAGGAGCAGTTCTTA. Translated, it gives CSVDGGAEEQFL.

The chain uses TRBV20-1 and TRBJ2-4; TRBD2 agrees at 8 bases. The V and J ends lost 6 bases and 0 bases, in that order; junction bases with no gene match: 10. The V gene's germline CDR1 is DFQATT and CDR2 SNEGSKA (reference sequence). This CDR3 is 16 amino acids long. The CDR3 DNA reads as TGCAGTGCCCACGGGGGGGCCCGAATAGCCAAAAACATTCAGTACTTC. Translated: CSAHGGARIAKNIQYF.

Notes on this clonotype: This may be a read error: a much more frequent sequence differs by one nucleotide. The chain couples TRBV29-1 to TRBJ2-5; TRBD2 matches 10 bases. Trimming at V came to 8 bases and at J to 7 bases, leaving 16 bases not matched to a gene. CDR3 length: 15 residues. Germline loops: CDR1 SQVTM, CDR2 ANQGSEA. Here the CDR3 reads CSISQGLAAPGTQYF. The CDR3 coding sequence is TGCAGCATTAGTCAAGGACTAGCGGCGCCAGGGACCCAGTACTTC.

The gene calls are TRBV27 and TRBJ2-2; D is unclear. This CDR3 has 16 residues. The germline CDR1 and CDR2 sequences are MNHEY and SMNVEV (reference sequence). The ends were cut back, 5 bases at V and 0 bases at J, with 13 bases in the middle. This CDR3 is CASSLIGFANTGELFF. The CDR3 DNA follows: TGTGCCAGCAGTCTCATCGGTTTCGCGAACACCGGGGAGCTGTTTTTT.

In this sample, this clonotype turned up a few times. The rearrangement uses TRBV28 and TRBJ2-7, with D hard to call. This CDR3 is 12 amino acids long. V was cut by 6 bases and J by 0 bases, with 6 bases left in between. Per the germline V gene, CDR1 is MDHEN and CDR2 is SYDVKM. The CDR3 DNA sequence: TGTGCCAGCAGGAGCACCTCCTACGAGCAGTACTTC. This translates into CASRSTSYEQYF.

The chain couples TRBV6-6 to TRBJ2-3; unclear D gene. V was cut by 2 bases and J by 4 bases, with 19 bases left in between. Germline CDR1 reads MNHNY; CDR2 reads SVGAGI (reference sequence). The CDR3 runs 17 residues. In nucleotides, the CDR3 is TGTGCCAGCAGTTACCGCCCTGCCAGGCTTTTGTCAGATACGCAGTATTTT. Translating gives CASSYRPARLLSDTQYF.

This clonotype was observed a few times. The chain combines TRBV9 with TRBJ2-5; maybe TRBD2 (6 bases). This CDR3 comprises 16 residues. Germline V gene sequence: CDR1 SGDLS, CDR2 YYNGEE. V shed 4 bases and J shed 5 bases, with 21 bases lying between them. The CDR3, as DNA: TGTGCCAGCAGCCCTGATTTGGGGGGTGAAAAGGAGACCCAGTACTTC. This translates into CASSPDLGGEKETQYF.

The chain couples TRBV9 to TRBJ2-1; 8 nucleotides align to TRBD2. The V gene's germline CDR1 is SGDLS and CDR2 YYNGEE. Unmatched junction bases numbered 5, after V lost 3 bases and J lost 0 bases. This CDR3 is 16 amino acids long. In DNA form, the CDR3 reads TGTGCCAGCAGCGGTAGCGGGAAGAGCTCCTACAATGAGCAGTTCTTC. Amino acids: CASSGSGKSSYNEQFF.

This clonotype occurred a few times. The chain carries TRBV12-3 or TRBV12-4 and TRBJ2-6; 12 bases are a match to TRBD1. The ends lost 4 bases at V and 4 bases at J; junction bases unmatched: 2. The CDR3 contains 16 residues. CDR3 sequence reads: CASSWGQGAGANVLTF. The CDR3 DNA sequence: TGTGCCAGCAGTTGGGGACAGGGGGCCGGGGCCAACGTCCTGACTTTC.

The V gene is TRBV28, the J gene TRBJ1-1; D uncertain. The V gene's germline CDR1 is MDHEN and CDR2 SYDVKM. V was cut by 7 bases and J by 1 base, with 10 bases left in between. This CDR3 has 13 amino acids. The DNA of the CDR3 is TGTGCCAGCAACCGGGGAGCGAACACTGAAGCTTTCTTT. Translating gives CASNRGANTEAFF. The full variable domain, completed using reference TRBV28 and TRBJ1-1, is DVKVTQSSRYLVKRTGEKVFLECVQDMDHENMFWYRQDPGLGLRLIYFSYDVKMKEKGDIPEGYSVSREKKERFSLILESASTNQTSMYLCASNRGANTEAFFGQGTRLTVV.

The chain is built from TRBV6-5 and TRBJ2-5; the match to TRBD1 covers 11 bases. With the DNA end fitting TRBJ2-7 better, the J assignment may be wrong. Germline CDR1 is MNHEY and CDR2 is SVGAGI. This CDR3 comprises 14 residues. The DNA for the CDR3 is TGTGCCAGCAGCCGGACAGGGGGCAAGCACGAGCAGTACTTC. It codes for CASSRTGGKHEQYF.

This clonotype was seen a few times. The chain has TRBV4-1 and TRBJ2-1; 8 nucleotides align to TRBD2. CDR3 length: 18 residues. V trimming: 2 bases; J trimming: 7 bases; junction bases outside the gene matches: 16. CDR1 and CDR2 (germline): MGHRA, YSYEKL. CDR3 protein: CASSQPFPGLGLSNEQFF. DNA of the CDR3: TGCGCCAGCAGCCAACCATTCCCGGGACTAGGTTTGTCGAATGAGCAGTTCTTC.

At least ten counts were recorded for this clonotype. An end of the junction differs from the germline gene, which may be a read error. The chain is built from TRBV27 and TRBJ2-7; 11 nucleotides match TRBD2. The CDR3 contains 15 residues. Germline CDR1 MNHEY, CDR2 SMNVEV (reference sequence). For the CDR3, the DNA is TGCGCCAGCAGCCCAGGACTAGCGGGTGGCTACGAGCAGTACTTC. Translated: CASSPGLAGGYEQYF.

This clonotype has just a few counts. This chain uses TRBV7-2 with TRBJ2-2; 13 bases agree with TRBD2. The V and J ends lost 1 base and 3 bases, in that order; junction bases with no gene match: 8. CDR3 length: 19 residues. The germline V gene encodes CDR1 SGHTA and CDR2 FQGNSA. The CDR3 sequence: CASSLGPSGLAGYTGELFF. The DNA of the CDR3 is TGTGCCAGCAGCTTAGGTCCGTCGGGACTAGCGGGATACACCGGGGAGCTGTTTTTT.

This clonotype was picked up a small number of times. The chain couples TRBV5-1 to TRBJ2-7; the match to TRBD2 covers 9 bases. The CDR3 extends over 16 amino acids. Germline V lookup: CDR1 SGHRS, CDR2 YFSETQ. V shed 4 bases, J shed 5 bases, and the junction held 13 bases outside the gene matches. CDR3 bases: TGCGCCAGCAGCCCACGAGCGACTAGCGGTTCCGACGAGCAGTACTTC. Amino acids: CASSPRATSGSDEQYF.

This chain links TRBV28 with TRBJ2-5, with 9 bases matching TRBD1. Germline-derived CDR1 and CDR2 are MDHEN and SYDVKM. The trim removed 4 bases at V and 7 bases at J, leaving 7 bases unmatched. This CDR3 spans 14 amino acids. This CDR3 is CASSSSGQGTTQYF. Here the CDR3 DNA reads TGTGCCAGCAGTTCATCGGGACAGGGAACGACCCAGTACTTC. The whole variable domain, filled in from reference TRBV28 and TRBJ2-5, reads DVKVTQSSRYLVKRTGEKVFLECVQDMDHENMFWYRQDPGLGLRLIYFSYDVKMKEKGDIPEGYSVSREKKERFSLILESASTNQTSMYLCASSSSGQGTTQYFGPGTRLLVL.

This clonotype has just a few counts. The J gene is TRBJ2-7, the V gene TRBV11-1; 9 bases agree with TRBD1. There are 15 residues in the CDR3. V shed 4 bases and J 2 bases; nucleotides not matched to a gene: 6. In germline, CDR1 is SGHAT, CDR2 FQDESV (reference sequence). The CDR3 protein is CASSSTGGWAYEQYF. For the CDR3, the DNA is TGTGCCAGCAGCTCTACAGGGGGCTGGGCCTACGAGCAGTACTTC.

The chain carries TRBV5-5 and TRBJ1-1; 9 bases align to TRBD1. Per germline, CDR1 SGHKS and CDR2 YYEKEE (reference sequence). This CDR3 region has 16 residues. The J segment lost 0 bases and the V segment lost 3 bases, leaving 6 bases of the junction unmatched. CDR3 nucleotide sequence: TGTGCCAGCAGCTCTCTACAGGGGGCAATGAACACTGAAGCTTTCTTT. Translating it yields CASSSLQGAMNTEAFF. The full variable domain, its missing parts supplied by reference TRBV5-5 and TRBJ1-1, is DAGVTQSPTHLIKTRGQQVTLRCSPISGHKSVSWYQQVLGQGPQFIFQYYEKEERGRGNFPDRFSARQFPNYSSELNVNALLLGDSALYLCASSSLQGAMNTEAFFGQGTRLTVV.

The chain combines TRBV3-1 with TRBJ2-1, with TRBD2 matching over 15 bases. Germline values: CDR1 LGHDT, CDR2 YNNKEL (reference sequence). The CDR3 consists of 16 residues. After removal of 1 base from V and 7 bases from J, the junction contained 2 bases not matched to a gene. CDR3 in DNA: TGTGCCAGCAGCCAAGGGACTAGCGGGAGGGAAAATGAGCAGTTCTTC. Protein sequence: CASSQGTSGRENEQFF.

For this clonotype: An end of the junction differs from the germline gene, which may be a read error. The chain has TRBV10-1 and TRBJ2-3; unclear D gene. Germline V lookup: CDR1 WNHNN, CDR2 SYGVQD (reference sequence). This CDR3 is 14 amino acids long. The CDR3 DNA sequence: TGCGCCAGCAGTGACCGTCAGACCACAGATACGCAATATTTT. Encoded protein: CASSDRQTTDTQYF.

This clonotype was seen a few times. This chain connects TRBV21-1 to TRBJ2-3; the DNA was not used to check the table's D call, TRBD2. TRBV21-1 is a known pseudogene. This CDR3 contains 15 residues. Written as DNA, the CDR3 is TGTGCCAGCAGCACTAGCGGGAAGGGCGCAGATACGCAGTATTTT. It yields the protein CASSTSGKGADTQYF.

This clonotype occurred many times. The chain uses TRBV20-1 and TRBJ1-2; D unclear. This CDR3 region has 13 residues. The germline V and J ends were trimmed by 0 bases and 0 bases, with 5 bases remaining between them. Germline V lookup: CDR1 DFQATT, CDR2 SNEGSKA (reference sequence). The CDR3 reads CSARDVTNYGYTF. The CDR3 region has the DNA TGCAGTGCTAGAGATGTTACTAACTATGGCTACACCTTC.

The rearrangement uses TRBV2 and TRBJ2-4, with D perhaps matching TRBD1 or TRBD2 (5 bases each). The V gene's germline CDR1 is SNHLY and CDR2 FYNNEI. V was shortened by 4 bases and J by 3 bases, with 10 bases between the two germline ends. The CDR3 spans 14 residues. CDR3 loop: CASSVLGDKNIQYF. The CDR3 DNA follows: TGTGCCAGCAGTGTATTGGGGGACAAAAACATTCAGTACTTC. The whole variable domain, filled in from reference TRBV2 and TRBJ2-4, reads EPEVTQTPSHQVTQMGQEVILRCVPISNHLYFYWYRQILGQKVEFLVSFYNNEISEKSEIFDDQFSVERPDGSNFTLKIRSTKLEDSAMYFCASSVLGDKNIQYFGAGTRLSVL.